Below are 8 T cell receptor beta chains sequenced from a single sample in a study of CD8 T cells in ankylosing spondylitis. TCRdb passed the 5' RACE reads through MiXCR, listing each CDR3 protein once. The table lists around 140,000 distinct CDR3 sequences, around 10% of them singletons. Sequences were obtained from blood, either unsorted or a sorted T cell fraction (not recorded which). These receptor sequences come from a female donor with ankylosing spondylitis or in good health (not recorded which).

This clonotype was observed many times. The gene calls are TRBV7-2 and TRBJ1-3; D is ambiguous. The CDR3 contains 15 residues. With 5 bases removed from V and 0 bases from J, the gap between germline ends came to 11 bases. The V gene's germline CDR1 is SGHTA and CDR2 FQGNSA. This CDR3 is CASSPLASSGNTIYF. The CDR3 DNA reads TGTGCCAGCAGCCCCCTGGCCTCCTCTGGAAACACCATATATTTT.

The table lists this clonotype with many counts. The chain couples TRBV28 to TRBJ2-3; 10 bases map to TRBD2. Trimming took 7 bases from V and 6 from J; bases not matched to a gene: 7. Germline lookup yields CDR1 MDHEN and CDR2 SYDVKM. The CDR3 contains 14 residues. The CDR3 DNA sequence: TGTGCCAGCACTAGCGGGGGATACTCTGATACGCAGTATTTT. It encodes CASTSGGYSDTQYF.

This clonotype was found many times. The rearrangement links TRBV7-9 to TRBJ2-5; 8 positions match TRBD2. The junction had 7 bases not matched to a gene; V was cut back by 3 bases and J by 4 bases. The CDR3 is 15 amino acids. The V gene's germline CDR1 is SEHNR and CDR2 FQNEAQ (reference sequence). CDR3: CASSFNLAGRETQYF. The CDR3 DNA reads TGTGCCAGCAGCTTCAACCTAGCGGGTAGAGAGACCCAGTACTTC.

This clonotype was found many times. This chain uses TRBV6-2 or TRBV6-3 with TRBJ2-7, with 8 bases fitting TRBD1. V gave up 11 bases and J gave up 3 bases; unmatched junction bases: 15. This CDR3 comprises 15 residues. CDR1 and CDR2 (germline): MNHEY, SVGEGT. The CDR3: CAGDRLFHSYYEQYF. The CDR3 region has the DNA TGTGCCGGGGACAGGCTGTTCCACTCCTACTACGAGCAGTACTTC.

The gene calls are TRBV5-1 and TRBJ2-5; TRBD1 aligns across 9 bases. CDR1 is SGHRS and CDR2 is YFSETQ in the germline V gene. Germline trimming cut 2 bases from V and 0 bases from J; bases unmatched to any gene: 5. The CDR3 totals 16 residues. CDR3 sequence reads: CASSLQGAGYQETQYF. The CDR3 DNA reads TGCGCCAGCAGCTTACAGGGGGCCGGATACCAAGAGACCCAGTACTTC. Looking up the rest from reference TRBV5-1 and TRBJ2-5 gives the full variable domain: KAGVTQTPRYLIKTRGQQVTLSCSPISGHRSVSWYQQTPGQGLQFLFEYFSETQRNKGNFPGRFSGRQFSNSRSEMNVSTLELGDSALYLCASSLQGAGYQETQYFGPGTRLLVL.

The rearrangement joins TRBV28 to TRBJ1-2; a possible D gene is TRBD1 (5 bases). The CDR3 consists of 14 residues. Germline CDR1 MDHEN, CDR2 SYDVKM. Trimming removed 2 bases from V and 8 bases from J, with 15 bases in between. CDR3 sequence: CASSLRGRVGGYTF. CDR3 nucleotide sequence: TGTGCCAGCAGTTTAAGGGGCAGGGTCGGAGGCTACACCTTC.

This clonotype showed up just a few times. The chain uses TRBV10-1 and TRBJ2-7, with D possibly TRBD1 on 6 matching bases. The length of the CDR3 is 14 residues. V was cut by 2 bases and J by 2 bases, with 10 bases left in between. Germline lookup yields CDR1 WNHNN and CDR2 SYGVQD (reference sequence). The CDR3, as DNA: TGCGCCAGCAGTGAGGGGGGCAGTACCTACGAGCAGTACTTC. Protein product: CASSEGGSTYEQYF.

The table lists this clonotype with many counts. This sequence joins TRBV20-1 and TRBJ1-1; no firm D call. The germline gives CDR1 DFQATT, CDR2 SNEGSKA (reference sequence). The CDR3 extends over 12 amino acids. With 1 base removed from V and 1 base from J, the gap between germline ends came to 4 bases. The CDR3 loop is CSARGENTEAFF. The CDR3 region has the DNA TGCAGTGCTAGAGGGGAGAACACTGAAGCTTTCTTT.